The 32 T cell receptor beta chains below all came from one sample that was sequenced in a study of T-cell reconstitution after alpha-beta-depleted transplantation in children. Using unique molecular identifiers, the investigators prepared the TCRbeta library. TCRdb redid the calling of the PCR reads with MiXCR, one entry per CDR3 protein. The top ten hold 0.85% to 1.3% of the sample, which has 600,000 to 700,000 distinct CDR3 sequences, approximately 15% seen once. Specimen: PBMCs from the stem cell graft donor, collected from the stem cell graft. These receptors were collected from a human donor who donated a stem cell graft to a child with acute myeloid leukemia.

This clonotype showed up just a few times. V usage is TRBV29-1 and J usage is TRBJ1-6; possibly TRBD1 for D (5 bases). This CDR3 spans 15 amino acids. Trimming stripped 4 bases from V and 7 bases from J, with 17 bases between. Germline values: CDR1 SQVTM, CDR2 ANQGSEA. The CDR3: CSVAGGKGPNSPLHF. The CDR3 coding sequence is TGCAGCGTTGCGGGGGGTAAAGGCCCCAATTCACCCCTCCACTTT. Filled out from reference TRBV29-1 and TRBJ1-6, the complete variable domain reads SAVISQKPSRDICQRGTSLTIQCQVDSQVTMMFWYRQQPGQSLTLIATANQGSEATYESGFVIDKFPISRPNLTFSTLTVSNMSPEDSSIYLCSVAGGKGPNSPLHFGNGTRLTVT.

The chain has TRBV24-1 and TRBJ1-2; 7 bases align to TRBD1. This CDR3 comprises 15 residues. The germline V gene encodes CDR1 KGHDR and CDR2 SFDVKD. Unmatched junction bases numbered 6, after V lost 4 bases and J lost 2 bases. The CDR3, as DNA: TGTGCCACCAGTGACTCGCGGGACAGCAACTATGGCTACACCTTC. This codes for CATSDSRDSNYGYTF.

This clonotype was counted a few times. The chain uses TRBV5-1 and TRBJ1-5; no clear D gene. Trimming removed 0 bases from V and 0 bases from J, with 10 bases in between. CDR3 length: 16 residues. From germline, CDR1 is SGHRS and CDR2 YFSETQ. The CDR3 DNA reads TGCGCCAGCAGCTTGGAGGCAGGAGCTAGCAATCAGCCCCAGCATTTT. Translating gives CASSLEAGASNQPQHF.

This clonotype was seen ten or more times. The chain uses TRBV29-1 and TRBJ2-1, with D uncertain. The CDR3 loop spans 13 amino acids. Trimming pared 0 bases from V and 3 bases from J, leaving 6 bases between. From germline, CDR1 is SQVTM and CDR2 ANQGSEA. The DNA for the CDR3 is TGCAGCGTTGAAGATCAAGGCTACAATGAGCAGTTCTTC. This gives the protein CSVEDQGYNEQFF.

The chain combines TRBV20-1 with TRBJ1-6, with D perhaps TRBD1 (6 bases). This CDR3 has 16 amino acids. V lost 1 base, J lost 0 bases, and 10 bases lay in between. CDR1 and CDR2 from the germline V gene are DFQATT and SNEGSKA (reference sequence). DNA of the CDR3: TGCAGTGCTAGAGCCCGGGACATCTCCTATAATTCACCCCTCCACTTT. Translated, it gives CSARARDISYNSPLHF.

The V and J genes are TRBV10-2 and TRBJ1-5, with D perhaps matching TRBD1 (5 bases). Germline values: CDR1 WSHSY, CDR2 SAAADI. The CDR3 length is 16 residues. Trimming took 7 bases from V and 1 from J, leaving 17 bases between them. The CDR3 sequence: CASNEGWGPSNQPQHF. The CDR3 DNA reads as TGCGCCAGCAACGAAGGGTGGGGCCCCAGCAATCAGCCCCAGCATTTT.

The chain has TRBV7-2 and TRBJ2-5; D tentatively fits TRBD1 or TRBD2 (5 bases each). Germline values: CDR1 SGHTA, CDR2 FQGNSA. This CDR3 is 15 amino acids long. V shed 2 bases and J shed 0 bases, with 10 bases lying between them. The DNA for the CDR3 is TGTGCCAGCAGCTTACGGGGCAGGCACCAAGAGACCCAGTACTTC. Protein sequence: CASSLRGRHQETQYF.

Ten or more counts support this clonotype. This sequence joins TRBV7-2 and TRBJ1-6; D gene uncertain. The ends were cut back, 6 bases at V and 3 bases at J, with 9 bases in the middle. Germline V gives CDR1 SGHTA, CDR2 FQGNSA. The CDR3 runs to 14 residues. The chain's CDR3 is CASRGTDYNSPLHF. In nucleotides, the CDR3 is TGTGCCAGCAGAGGAACAGACTATAATTCACCCCTCCACTTT.

This clonotype appeared a few times. Written as DNA, the CDR3 is TGCAGCGTTGAAGATTATCCAGGGCTAGACGGCTACACCTTC. This encodes CSVEDYPGLDGYTF. V and J are TRBV29-1 and TRBJ1-2, with D possibly being TRBD1 (5 bases). Germline V lookup: CDR1 SQVTM, CDR2 ANQGSEA. The V and J ends lost 0 bases and 8 bases respectively, with 16 bases between them. There are 14 residues in the CDR3.

In this sample, this clonotype turned up many times. V is TRBV20-1 and J is TRBJ1-1, with TRBD1 identical over 7 bases. Germline values: CDR1 DFQATT, CDR2 SNEGSKA (reference sequence). The CDR3 has 14 residues. The V and J ends lost 4 bases and 0 bases, in that order; junction bases with no gene match: 5. CDR3 DNA sequence: TGCAGTGCTAAAGCAGGGGGTATGAACACTGAAGCTTTCTTT. Its translation is CSAKAGGMNTEAFF.

This clonotype turned up a few times. The chain recombines TRBV3-1 with TRBJ2-2, with 10 bases identical to TRBD1. Germline values: CDR1 LGHDT, CDR2 YNNKEL (reference sequence). The CDR3 covers 18 residues. V lost 4 bases, J lost 4 bases, and 12 bases stayed unmatched. In DNA form, the CDR3 reads TGTGCCAGCAGCCCGCCTGAGACAGGGGGCAAGGGCACCGGGGAGCTGTTTTTT. Its translation: CASSPPETGGKGTGELFF.

This clonotype has a handful of counts. The rearrangement links TRBV7-2 to TRBJ2-3, with TRBD2 matching 7 bases. CDR1 is SGHTA, CDR2 FQGNSA, per germline. The CDR3 contains 15 residues. The ends lost 4 bases at V and 5 bases at J; junction bases unmatched: 9. The CDR3 sequence: CASSSKRDAGDTQYF. The CDR3 DNA reads as TGTGCCAGCAGCTCCAAGCGGGATGCAGGAGATACGCAGTATTTT.

The sample holds many counts of this clonotype. The chain couples TRBV20-1 to TRBJ2-7, with TRBD2 matching over 11 bases. Per germline, CDR1 DFQATT and CDR2 SNEGSKA (reference sequence). Germline trimming cut 7 bases from V and 6 bases from J; bases unmatched to any gene: 11. This CDR3 region has 14 residues. The CDR3 nucleotides are TGCAGTGTCGTTAAGGGAGGGACTAGCGGCGAGCAGTACTTC. Amino acid sequence: CSVVKGGTSGEQYF.

Many counts were recorded for this clonotype. The gene calls are TRBV20-1 and TRBJ1-1; TRBD1 is a possible D gene (5 bases). V was pared by 4 bases and J by 8 bases, with 17 bases between. Germline V gene lookup returns CDR1 DFQATT and CDR2 SNEGSKA (reference sequence). The CDR3 has 13 amino acids. CDR3 sequence reads: CSAIPETDPEAFF. As DNA, the CDR3 is TGCAGTGCTATCCCGGAGACAGATCCCGAAGCTTTCTTT.

This clonotype showed up many times. This chain joins TRBV7-2 and TRBJ2-3, with D possibly being TRBD1 (5 bases). V lost 2 bases and J lost 3, with 9 bases in between. Germline V gene sequence: CDR1 SGHTA, CDR2 FQGNSA. The CDR3 covers 14 residues. CDR3 nucleotide sequence: TGTGCCAGCAGCTTACCAGGGCGTACAGATACGCAGTATTTT. Translated, it gives CASSLPGRTDTQYF.

The table lists this clonotype with a few counts. V and J are TRBV28 and TRBJ1-5, with D unresolved. The CDR3 is made up of 16 amino acids. Germline V lookup: CDR1 MDHEN, CDR2 SYDVKM. The V gene lost 2 bases and the J gene lost 2 bases, with 13 bases spanning the gap. The CDR3 bases are TGTGCCAGCAGTTTAGGGGATGTAATTGGCAATCAGCCCCAGCATTTT. This encodes CASSLGDVIGNQPQHF.

This clonotype was detected only a few times. The chain combines TRBV5-1 with TRBJ2-2; 8 positions match TRBD1. The germline gives CDR1 SGHRS, CDR2 YFSETQ. Trimming cost V 2 bases and J 5 bases; bases outside gene matches: 5. The CDR3 has 15 amino acids. DNA of the CDR3: TGCGCCAGCAGCTTCGCGGACAGGGAAACCGGGGAGCTGTTTTTT. This translates into CASSFADRETGELFF.

This clonotype was observed at least ten times. This chain links TRBV5-1 with TRBJ2-7; a possible D gene is TRBD1 (5 bases). The V end was cut by 4 bases, the J end by 2 bases, with 10 bases between. Germline assignment: CDR1 SGHRS and CDR2 YFSETQ. The CDR3 totals 13 residues. The CDR3 nucleotides are TGCGCCAGCAGCCTCGACAGCACCTACGAGCAGTACGTC. Translation: CASSLDSTYEQYV.

This clonotype was seen repeatedly, ten times or more. The rearrangement links TRBV29-1 to TRBJ1-1; no clear D. CDR3 length: 10 residues. Per germline, CDR1 SQVTM and CDR2 ANQGSEA. V gave up 8 bases and J gave up 11 bases, with 15 bases separating them. As DNA, the CDR3 is TGCAGCTTCGAGCGGCAGGACGCTTTCTTT. This codes for CSFERQDAFF.

This rearrangement joins TRBV9 to TRBJ1-2; D possibly corresponds to TRBD1 (5 bases). Trimming shortened V by 0 bases and J by 3 bases, and 15 bases separated the two germline ends. The CDR3 contains 16 residues. Germline-derived CDR1 and CDR2 are SGDLS and YYNGEE. CDR3 coding DNA: TGTGCCAGCAGCGTAGATATACGGGACCTATACTATGGCTACACCTTC. As protein: CASSVDIRDLYYGYTF.

In this sample, this clonotype turned up many times. The genes are TRBV7-2 and TRBJ1-5; D remains unclear. The CDR3 is 14 amino acids. V lost 4 bases to trimming and J lost 6 bases, with 13 bases between them. Germline values: CDR1 SGHTA, CDR2 FQGNSA. The CDR3 bases are TGTGCCAGCAGCTATCGACAAACATTTCAGCCCCAGCATTTT. Amino acids: CASSYRQTFQPQHF.

This clonotype was seen more than once but under ten times. This chain joins TRBV5-1 and TRBJ2-1; D possibly corresponds to TRBD2 (6 bases). The CDR3 extends over 16 amino acids. The germline V gene has CDR1 SGHRS and CDR2 YFSETQ. V was clipped by 1 base and J by 0 bases, with 11 bases between them. The CDR3 loop is CASSLTSSSSYNEQFF. The CDR3 DNA reads as TGCGCCAGCAGCTTGACTAGCTCGAGCTCCTACAATGAGCAGTTCTTC.

The J gene is TRBJ2-7, the V gene TRBV15, with D perhaps TRBD1 (6 bases). This CDR3 contains 15 residues. The V gene's germline CDR1 is LNHNV and CDR2 YYDKDF (reference sequence). Here the CDR3 reads CATSRDRGHSNEQYV. CDR3 in DNA: TGTGCCACCAGCAGAGATAGGGGACACTCCAACGAGCAGTACGTC.

This clonotype was counted at least ten times. Here the CDR3 DNA reads TGTGCCAGCAGCTTAGATGGGGGTTTTACAGATACGCAGTATTTT. This translates into CASSLDGGFTDTQYF. The V call is TRBV7-9, the J call TRBJ2-3; the D call may be TRBD1 or TRBD2 (5 bases each). The germline V gene has CDR1 SEHNR and CDR2 FQNEAQ (reference sequence). V was clipped by 1 base and J by 3 bases, with 11 bases between them. The CDR3 is made up of 15 amino acids.

Many counts were recorded for this clonotype. J is TRBJ1-2 and V is TRBV20-1; D not certain. CDR1 DFQATT and CDR2 SNEGSKA come from the germline V gene (reference sequence). V lost 3 bases and J 4 bases, leaving 12 bases between the germline ends. This CDR3 is 13 amino acids long. The CDR3 loop reads CSASINFSYGYTF. The CDR3 DNA is TGCAGTGCTAGTATTAATTTCTCCTATGGCTACACCTTC.

This clonotype was recorded many times. The CDR3 nucleotides are TGTGCCAGCAGCGGGAGCGGTCTTAGAGCTTTCTTT. Protein: CASSGSGLRAFF. The J gene is TRBJ1-1, the V gene TRBV7-2, with unresolved D. The CDR3 is made up of 12 amino acids. Trimming took 5 bases from V and 10 from J, leaving 14 bases between them. In germline, CDR1 is SGHTA, CDR2 FQGNSA.

This clonotype was seen ten or more times. The chain joins TRBV4-3 to TRBJ2-7; D is perhaps TRBD2 (5 bases). The V end lost 0 bases, the J end lost 0 bases, and 9 bases lay between the germline ends. CDR3 length: 15 amino acids. Germline CDR1 LGHNA, CDR2 YSLEER. CDR3 in DNA: TGCGCCAGCAGCCAAGAAGCTGGGAGCTCCTACGAGCAGTACTTC. It specifies CASSQEAGSSYEQYF.

This clonotype was seen at least ten times. This chain uses TRBV20-1 with TRBJ1-5, with 7 bases lining up with TRBD1. The CDR3 is made up of 15 amino acids. V lost 1 base, J lost 0 bases, and 3 bases stayed unmatched. Germline CDR1 DFQATT, CDR2 SNEGSKA (reference sequence). The CDR3 region has the DNA TGCAGTGCTAGAGCAGACAGGGTTAGCAATCAGCCCCAGCATTTT. It translates to CSARADRVSNQPQHF.

This clonotype has more than one count but fewer than ten. The CDR3 loop is CASSLTALQGPTYNEQFF. CDR3 nucleotides: TGTGCCAGCAGCCTAACGGCGCTCCAGGGGCCCACCTACAATGAGCAGTTCTTC. The chain links TRBV6-1 to TRBJ2-1; a possible D gene is TRBD1 (6 bases). Germline CDR1 MNHNS, CDR2 SASEGT. The CDR3 contains 18 residues. Trimming stripped 6 bases from V and 2 bases from J, with 23 bases between.

On this clonotype: A much more abundant neighbour one base away suggests this may be a read error. The rearrangement links TRBV12-3 or TRBV12-4 to TRBJ1-1, with D maybe TRBD1 (5 bases). V was trimmed by 6 bases and J by 5 bases, leaving 13 bases between them. This CDR3 has 13 residues. The CDR3 DNA is TGTGCCAGCAGCCTACAGGTTTGGACTGAAGCTTTCTTT. This codes for CASSLQVWTEAFF.

This chain joins TRBV7-2 and TRBJ2-7; D is undetermined. Germline CDR1 is SGHTA and CDR2 is FQGNSA. The CDR3 has 12 residues. With 4 bases removed from V and 7 bases from J, the gap between germline ends came to 11 bases. This CDR3 reads CASSSSRSEQYF. The DNA for the CDR3 is TGTGCCAGCAGCTCCAGTAGGTCTGAGCAGTACTTC.

The sample holds a few counts of this clonotype. The rearrangement links TRBV25-1 to TRBJ1-6, with D possibly being TRBD1 (5 bases). The CDR3 totals 13 residues. Trimming shortened V by 7 bases and J by 8 bases, and 12 bases separated the two germline ends. CDR1 is MGHDK, CDR2 SYGVNS, per germline. The CDR3 here is CASTGTAYSPLHF. The DNA for the CDR3 is TGTGCCAGCACCGGGACGGCCTATTCACCCCTCCACTTT.